A selection of T cell receptor beta chains follows, all from one sample in a study of a mutant IDH1 vaccine in newly diagnosed glioma. This table comes from immunoSEQ multiplex PCR, and its TCRdb copy is limited to in-frame clones, with some not included. The sample has some 87,000 clones, around 77% seen once. Source: PBMCs, taken from a glioma patient treated with radiotherapy, temozolomide or both. The receptors derive from a man aged 40-55 years with glioma. The CDR3 runs from the conserved cysteine through the conserved F or W. A D gene is named only where the DNA matches it firmly. The size of a clone is reported for some rows only, either as once, few or many, or as a class for expanded clones.

TRBD1 TRBJ1-4 TRBV15 few CATSREGRITGDSEKLFF TGTGCCACCAGCAGAGAGGGGAGGATAACAGGGGATAGTGAAAAACTGTTTTTT
TRBD2 TRBJ2-3 TRBV30 - CAWSLLADTQYF TGTGCCTGGAGCTTACTAGCGGATACGCAGTATTTT
TRBD2 TRBJ2-1 TRBV4-1 - CASSHRMTSGGPDEQFF TGCGCCAGCAGCCACCGTATGACTAGCGGGGGGCCTGATGAGCAGTTCTTC
TRBD1 TRBJ1-5 TRBV4-3 - CASSHHPTGLGDLPQHF TGCGCCAGCAGCCACCATCCGACAGGGTTGGGGGATCTGCCCCAGCATTTT
TRBD1 TRBJ1-6 TRBV9 - CASNPTGGDNSPLHF TGTGCCAGCAACCCAACAGGGGGTGATAATTCACCCCTCCACTTT
- TRBJ1-3 TRBV4-1 - CASSQDLPQKAGNTIYF TGCGCCAGCAGCCAAGATCTTCCCCAGAAGGCCGGAAACACCATATATTTT
TRBD2 TRBJ2-2 TRBV7-2 - CASTFFLAGGPTGELFF TGTGCCAGCACCTTTTTTCTAGCGGGGGGGCCCACCGGGGAGCTGTTTTTT
- TRBJ1-2 TRBV10-3 - CAISDDLGYTF TGTGCCATCAGTGACGACCTGGGCTACACCTTC
- TRBJ2-7 TRBV25-1 - CASSGRSYEQYF TGTGCCAGCAGTGGACGGTCCTACGAGCAGTACTTC
- TRBJ2-3 TRBV18 - CASSPRPPRAADTQYF TGTGCCAGCTCACCACGGCCACCCCGGGCAGCAGATACGCAGTATTTT
TRBD1 TRBJ1-2 TRBV30 - CAYDRDRGRDGYTF TGTGCCTACGACCGGGACAGGGGGCGCGATGGCTACACCTTC
- TRBJ2-7 TRBV29-1 - CSVELVEGTGSYEQYF TGCAGCGTTGAACTGGTAGAAGGGACCGGCTCCTACGAGCAGTACTTC
TRBD1 TRBJ1-2 TRBV14 few CASSQLTGYGYTF TGTGCCAGCAGCCAATTGACAGGGTATGGCTACACCTTC
TRBD2 TRBJ2-1 TRBV11-2 - CASSLGRRRTSGEVGQFF TGTGCCAGCAGCTTAGGGCGCCGTAGGACTAGCGGGGAGGTGGGGCAGTTCTTC
- TRBJ2-3 TRBV5-1 - CASSLYPAGATDTQYF TGCGCCAGCAGCTTGTATCCAGCCGGGGCCACAGATACGCAGTATTTT
- TRBJ2-3 TRBV11-2 - CASSLRPPGVTDTQYF TGTGCCAGCAGCTTAAGGCCCCCGGGAGTTACAGATACGCAGTATTTT
TRBD2 TRBJ2-1 TRBV9 - CASSVGVTSGPYNEQFF TGTGCCAGCAGCGTAGGAGTGACTAGCGGACCCTACAATGAGCAGTTCTTC
TRBD1 TRBJ1-2 TRBV10-2 - CASTPEGGVYGYTF TGCGCCAGCACTCCCGAAGGGGGCGTCTATGGCTACACCTTC
- TRBJ2-5 TRBV7-9 once CASSLDLEETQYF TGTGCCAGCAGCTTAGATTTGGAAGAGACCCAGTACTTC
- TRBJ2-5 TRBV27 - CASSFSGSGQETQYF TGTGCCAGCAGTTTTTCAGGTAGCGGCCAAGAGACCCAGTACTTC
- TRBJ2-1 TRBV4-3 - CASSQDQRSASEQFF TGCGCCAGCAGCCAAGATCAAAGGAGTGCTAGTGAGCAGTTCTTC
TRBD1 TRBJ2-7 TRBV7-2 - CASSETGVGPYEQYF TGTGCCAGCAGTGAGACAGGGGTCGGCCCCTACGAGCAGTACTTC
TRBD1 TRBJ2-1 TRBV4-3 - CASSQDWGPGQDTLVQFF TGCGCCAGCAGCCAAGACTGGGGCCCGGGACAGGATACGTTGGTGCAGTTCTTC
TRBD2 TRBJ2-1 TRBV6-4 once CASSVAGGRNEQFF TGTGCCAGCAGTGTAGCGGGGGGTAGAAATGAGCAGTTCTTC
TRBD1 TRBJ1-2 TRBV5-4 once CASSLGTGVDYGYTF TGTGCCAGCAGCTTAGGGACAGGGGTAGATTATGGCTACACCTTC
- TRBJ1-3 TRBV6-5 - CASSLTGQNSGNTIYF TGTGCCAGCAGTTTGACGGGGCAAAACTCTGGAAACACCATATATTTT
- TRBJ2-3 TRBV7-8 - CASSLAVSSTDTQYF TGTGCCAGCAGCTTAGCAGTCAGTAGCACAGATACGCAGTATTTT
TRBD1 TRBJ2-7 TRBV18 - CASSVGTGGSYEQYF TGTGCCAGCTCAGTTGGGACAGGGGGTTCCTACGAGCAGTACTTC
- TRBJ2-1 TRBV7-9 - CASSSTLGGEQFF TGTGCCAGCAGCTCTACACTCGGCGGTGAGCAGTTCTTC
TRBD1 TRBJ2-2 TRBV30 - CAWSLQGASGELFF TGTGCCTGGAGTCTACAGGGGGCTAGCGGGGAGCTGTTTTTT
- TRBJ2-7 TRBV6-5 - CASSLSGQAYEQYF TGTGCCAGCAGTTTATCCGGGCAGGCCTACGAGCAGTACTTC
TRBD1 TRBJ2-7 TRBV6-5 - CASSYRQGVYEQYF TGTGCCAGCAGTTATCGTCAGGGGGTCTACGAGCAGTACTTC
TRBD1 TRBJ1-2 TRBV5-1 - CASSLERGPNYGYTF TGCGCCAGCAGCTTGGAAAGGGGGCCTAACTATGGCTACACCTTC
- TRBJ1-1 TRBV28 - CASSLVGGIAEAFF TGTGCCAGCAGTTTAGTGGGGGGAATAGCTGAAGCTTTCTTT
- TRBJ2-1 TRBV7-2 - CASSPRGSNEQFF TGTGCCAGCAGCCCCCGGGGTAGCAATGAGCAGTTCTTC
- TRBJ2-5 TRBV7-9 - CASSPPGVLGQETQYF TGTGCCAGCAGCCCCCCGGGAGTCCTGGGCCAAGAGACCCAGTACTTC
TRBD2 TRBJ2-7 TRBV13 - CASSPGLAYSYEQYF TGTGCCAGCAGCCCGGGACTAGCGTACTCCTACGAGCAGTACTTC
- TRBJ1-2 TRBV6-5 - CASSYSNSQGSYTF TGTGCCAGCAGTTACTCGAATAGCCAGGGCAGCTACACCTTC
- TRBJ1-5 TRBV19 - CASSMISGDQPQHF TGTGCCAGTAGTATGATCTCAGGGGATCAGCCCCAGCATTTT
- TRBJ2-7 TRBV7-8 - CASSLKGVLAPKNYEQYF TGTGCCAGCAGCTTAAAAGGTGTCCTAGCACCAAAGAATTACGAGCAGTACTTC
- TRBJ2-7 TRBV10-3 - CAISESIGSSYEQYF TGTGCCATCAGTGAGTCCATAGGTAGCTCCTACGAGCAGTACTTC
- TRBJ1-1 TRBV5-6 many CASSPWPGDTEAFF TGTGCCAGCAGCCCCTGGCCAGGGGACACTGAAGCTTTCTTT
- TRBJ2-5 TRBV5-1 - CASSLSGQETQYF TGCGCCAGCAGCTTGTCAGGGCAGGAGACCCAGTACTTC
- TRBJ1-4 TRBV5-6 few CASSSRRLNEKLFF TGTGCCAGCAGCTCCAGGAGACTTAATGAAAAACTGTTTTTT
TRBD1 TRBJ2-7 TRBV29-1 - CSVTPGQGEFYEQYF TGCAGCGTTACACCGGGACAGGGCGAGTTCTACGAGCAGTACTTC
TRBD2 TRBJ2-5 TRBV25-1 - CASLTTPREGRETQYF TGTGCCAGCCTAACCACGCCGCGGGAGGGCCGGGAGACCCAGTACTTC
- TRBJ1-1 TRBV4-3 few CASSQDRGTEAFF TGCGCCAGCAGCCAAGATAGGGGCACTGAAGCTTTCTTT
TRBD1 TRBJ2-4 TRBV14 - CASSQASGQAIAKNIQYF TGTGCCAGCAGCCAAGCGTCGGGACAGGCCATAGCCAAAAACATTCAGTACTTC
- TRBJ1-6 TRBV10-2 - CASRSHRDTNSPLHF TGCGCCAGCAGGTCTCACCGGGACACCAATTCACCCCTCCACTTT
- TRBJ1-2 TRBV7-9 - CASTDVLGLRYGYTF TGTGCCAGCACCGATGTGCTGGGTCTACGTTATGGCTACACCTTC
- TRBJ1-5 TRBV2 - CASKFGVNSNQPQHF TGTGCCAGCAAGTTCGGCGTTAATAGCAATCAGCCCCAGCATTTT
- TRBJ1-2 TRBV7-9 - CASSFLLRGRYGYTF TGTGCCAGCAGCTTTCTCCTGCGCGGAAGGTATGGCTACACCTTC
TRBD2 TRBJ2-1 TRBV19 - CASSPTGSGFSYNEQFF TGTGCCAGTAGTCCGACGGGTAGCGGGTTCTCCTACAATGAGCAGTTCTTC
- TRBJ1-3 TRBV6-5 - CASSAPDSGNTIYF TGTGCCAGCAGTGCTCCGGACAGCGGAAACACCATATATTTT
TRBD1 TRBJ1-2 TRBV5-4 - CASSIQGARSYGYTF TGTGCCAGCAGCATACAGGGGGCGCGGAGCTATGGCTACACCTTC
TRBD1 TRBJ2-1 TRBV27 - CASGSARQGSYNEQFF TGTGCCAGCGGTTCCGCGAGACAGGGGTCCTACAATGAGCAGTTCTTC
- TRBJ1-2 TRBV19 - CASSTRDRSYGYTF TGTGCCAGTAGTACCCGGGACCGCTCCTATGGCTACACCTTC
- TRBJ1-1 TRBV6-6 - CASSRLQGLDTEAFF TGTGCCAGCAGCCGACTCCAGGGGTTGGACACTGAAGCTTTCTTT
- TRBJ1-6 TRBV7-2 - CASSTPRGRTYSPLHF TGTGCCAGCAGCACCCCGAGAGGGAGGACTTATTCACCCCTCCACTTT
- TRBJ2-5 TRBV10-1 - CASSRDPEETQYF TGCGCCAGCAGCCGGGATCCAGAAGAGACCCAGTACTTC